The rows below give T cell receptor beta chains drawn from one sample of a study of control samples from healthy donors and cancer patients. Data came from immunoSEQ multiplex PCR; TCRdb stores just in-frame clones and leaves some out. The sample lists about 75,000 clones, about 80% occurring once. What was sequenced was blood. These receptors were obtained from a man over 45 in good health. Each CDR3 is given without its conserved first and last residue. For some rows the clone size is stated as once, few or many, or as a class when expanded; others skip it.

>many|TRBV7-7
ASSWGSANTGELF
>.|TRBV10-3
AISDSDGGNQPQH
>.|TRBV18
ASSPQASGRAGEQF
>.|TRBV7-6
ASSHIAGGGNNEQF
>few|TRBV6-4
ASSAGAQADTQY
>.|TRBV27
ASRDPKNTEAF
>.|TRBV5-1
ASSWTGHISSSGANVLT
>.|TRBV5-5
ASSFLSQGLYEQY
>.|TRBV28
ASSSERRSSPLH
>.|TRBV5-1
ASSSQASGSGEQF
>.|TRBV7-6
ASSLRMAGGLRDEQF
>.|TRBV28
ASSSSGSGGDTQY
>.|TRBV18
ASSPASGLAKNIQY
>.|TRBV28
ASSPQHGGFGNEQF
>.|TRBV14
ASSLRQGPYEQY
>.|TRBV5-1
ASSAGTGLMDGYT
>few|TRBV5-1
ASSPGLAERGTDTQY
>.|TRBV25-1
ASRGLAGGKGELF
>.|TRBV10-3
AISDGEEQETQY
>.|TRBV5-1
ASSSTGGRADTQY
>.|TRBV24-1
ATSDFKGDGSYEQY
>.|TRBV3-1/TRBV3-2
ASSQDSVKQY
>.|TRBV11-3
ASSPDRAYGYT
>.|TRBV4-3
ASSQDNFRQPADKLF
>.|TRBV6-5
ATARGSNQPQH
>.|TRBV27
ASSLDRGNEAF
>.|TRBV4-3
ASSQDRDSPLH
>.|TRBV3-1/TRBV3-2
ASSQGIAGVDTQY
>.|TRBV30
AWSGTDTQY
>.|TRBV12-3/TRBV12-4
ASSYTRSGAF
>.|TRBV30
AWGTHYTEAF
>.|TRBV7-2
ASSQPSGASDTQY
>.|TRBV19
ASSMASSGITDTQY
>few|TRBV29-1
SGFLEDNEQF
>.|TRBV14
ASSQVTIPTYEQY
>.|TRBV30
AWSAGGAGELF